What follows are 21 T cell receptor beta chains derived from one specimen sequenced in a study of T cells in Graves' hyperthyroidism and ophthalmopathy. RNA transcripts were the template for amplifying TCR beta CDR3 regions. The primer set for the first-round RT-PCR of the TCR CDR3 was HTBI. TCRdb analysed the multiplex PCR reads with MiXCR anew, one entry per CDR3 protein. The repertoire consists of 300,000 or so distinct CDR3 sequences, with around 23% occurring once and the leading ten covering about 50%. Specimen: blood. All receptors come from a woman between 50 and 59 years old with Graves' hyperthyroidism.

This clonotype was seen ten or more times. This CDR3 is CASSSGTPPQYF. The CDR3 DNA sequence: TGTGCCAGCAGCTCCGGGACTCCCCCCCAGTACTTC. The V call is TRBV28, the J call TRBJ2-5, with a weak D call TRBD2 (6 bases). Per the germline V gene, CDR1 is MDHEN and CDR2 is SYDVKM. V lost 6 bases and J 9 bases, leaving 14 bases between the germline ends. This CDR3 spans 12 amino acids. Combining the CDR3 with reference TRBV28 and TRBJ2-5 gives the whole variable domain DVKVTQSSRYLVKRTGEKVFLECVQDMDHENMFWYRQDPGLGLRLIYFSYDVKMKEKGDIPEGYSVSREKKERFSLILESASTNQTSMYLCASSSGTPPQYFGPGTRLLVL.

This clonotype turned up a few times. V usage is TRBV9 and J usage is TRBJ2-2, with D maybe TRBD1 (5 bases). Trimming took 5 bases from V and 1 from J, leaving 9 bases between them. The CDR3 consists of 14 residues. Germline V gives CDR1 SGDLS, CDR2 YYNGEE. The CDR3 DNA is TGTGCCAGCAGGACGACAGTGAACACCGGGGAGCTGTTTTTT. Translating gives CASRTTVNTGELFF. The variable domain in full, completed from reference TRBV9 and TRBJ2-2, reads DSGVTQTPKHLITATGQRVTLRCSPRSGDLSVYWYQQSLDQGLQFLIQYYNGEERAKGNILERFSAQQFPDLHSELNLSSLELGDSALYFCASRTTVNTGELFFGEGSRLTVL.

This clonotype was counted ten times or more. The chain is built from TRBV30 and TRBJ2-5; no clear D gene. V shed 3 bases and J shed 5 bases, with 7 bases lying between them. The CDR3 runs to 11 residues. Germline CDR1 is GTSNPN and CDR2 is SVGIG (reference sequence). The CDR3 DNA follows: TGTGCCTGGAGAGTGGGGGAGACCCAGTACTTC. It is translated as CAWRVGETQYF. The full variable domain, in which reference TRBV30 and TRBJ2-5 provide the parts outside the CDR3, is SQTIHQWPATLVQPVGSPLSLECTVEGTSNPNLYWYRQAAGRGLQLLFYSVGIGQISSEVPQNLSASRPQDRQFILSSKKLLLSDSGFYLCAWRVGETQYFGPGTRLLVL.

Ten or more counts support this clonotype. V usage is TRBV5-1 and J usage is TRBJ1-2; 8 bases are a match to TRBD1. J lost 11 bases, V lost 4 bases, and 7 bases had no gene match. CDR3 length: 12 amino acids. Germline V gene data show CDR1 as SGHRS and CDR2 as YFSETQ. CDR3 coding DNA: TGCGCCAGCAGCAGAGGACAGGGCCTTTACACCTTC. It specifies CASSRGQGLYTF.

This clonotype was recorded many times. The chain carries TRBV27 and TRBJ1-2; 11 positions agree with TRBD1. V lost 6 bases to trimming and J lost 7 bases; unmatched junction nucleotides: 4. Germline CDR1 MNHEY, CDR2 SMNVEV (reference sequence). CDR3 size: 13 residues. CDR3 protein: CASSGTGGGGYTF. The DNA of the CDR3 is TGTGCCAGCAGCGGGACAGGGGGTGGTGGCTACACCTTC.

V and J are TRBV30 and TRBJ1-5; TRBD1 aligns across 10 bases. With V trimmed by 2 bases and J by 6 bases, 4 bases remained unmatched. The CDR3 totals 14 residues. Germline-derived CDR1 and CDR2 are GTSNPN and SVGIG (reference sequence). The CDR3 sequence is CAWSRGQGGQPQHF. The CDR3 DNA reads TGTGCCTGGAGTCGAGGACAGGGGGGTCAGCCCCAGCATTTT. Complete variable domain (other parts from reference TRBV30 and TRBJ1-5): SQTIHQWPATLVQPVGSPLSLECTVEGTSNPNLYWYRQAAGRGLQLLFYSVGIGQISSEVPQNLSASRPQDRQFILSSKKLLLSDSGFYLCAWSRGQGGQPQHFGDGTRLSIL.

V usage is TRBV6-1 and J usage is TRBJ1-1, with D hard to call. The germline CDR1 and CDR2 sequences are MNHNS and SASEGT. The ends were cut back, 8 bases at V and 1 base at J, with 8 bases in the middle. The CDR3 has 12 amino acids. The CDR3 coding sequence is TGTGCCAGCCGGGCGGGGAACACTGAAGCTTTCTTT. Encoded protein: CASRAGNTEAFF.

This clonotype was observed a few times. J is TRBJ1-6 and V is TRBV20-1, with 11 bases that match TRBD1. The V segment lost 6 bases and the J segment 8 bases; nucleotides outside the gene matches: 15. CDR3 length: 17 amino acids. Germline CDR1 and CDR2: DFQATT and SNEGSKA (reference sequence). As DNA, the CDR3 is TGCAGTGCAAAGACCGGGACAGGGGGTTCTAGGCATTCACCCCTCCACTTT. This codes for CSAKTGTGGSRHSPLHF.

This clonotype has ten or more counts. The chain is built from TRBV30 and TRBJ2-1; unclear D gene. The length of the CDR3 is 13 residues. V lost 5 bases and J 5 bases, leaving 13 bases between the germline ends. From germline, CDR1 is GTSNPN and CDR2 SVGIG (reference sequence). The CDR3 bases are TGTGCCTGGGGACGGCTATTCCACAATGAGCAGTTCTTC. Encoded protein: CAWGRLFHNEQFF. Full variable domain (rest looked up from reference TRBV30 and TRBJ2-1): SQTIHQWPATLVQPVGSPLSLECTVEGTSNPNLYWYRQAAGRGLQLLFYSVGIGQISSEVPQNLSASRPQDRQFILSSKKLLLSDSGFYLCAWGRLFHNEQFFGPGTRLTVL.

This clonotype was counted many times. The chain recombines TRBV18 with TRBJ1-1; no firm D call. In germline, CDR1 is KGHSH, CDR2 LQKENI. The V gene lost 3 bases and the J gene lost 0 bases, with 5 bases spanning the gap. This CDR3 comprises 13 residues. The CDR3 coding sequence is TGTGCCAGCTCACCGGGCCTGAACACTGAAGCTTTCTTT. Translation gives CASSPGLNTEAFF.

This chain uses TRBV11-2 with TRBJ2-7; D unclear. The germline V gene has CDR1 SGHAT and CDR2 FQNNGV. V lost 5 bases and J lost 5, with 7 bases in between. The CDR3 is made up of 11 amino acids. CDR3 sequence: CASSRFHEQYF. The CDR3 bases are TGTGCCAGCAGCCGATTCCACGAGCAGTACTTC.

The sample holds many counts of this clonotype. The rearrangement uses TRBV18 and TRBJ2-3; D possibly corresponds to TRBD2 (5 bases). Germline V gene data show CDR1 as KGHSH and CDR2 as LQKENI. The CDR3 spans 14 residues. V gave up 1 base and J gave up 3 bases, with 8 bases separating them. The CDR3 nucleotides read TGTGCCAGCTCACCACGAGAGGGAACAGATACGCAGTATTTT. Translation gives CASSPREGTDTQYF.

The chain is built from TRBV11-3 and TRBJ2-6, with 8 bases matching TRBD1. The CDR3 length is 19 residues. Germline-derived CDR1 and CDR2 are SGHNT and YENEEA. J gave up 0 bases and V 4 bases, and 11 bases lay outside the gene matches. CDR3 sequence (DNA): TGTGCCAGCAGCTGGGGGTACGGACAGGGTCTCTCTGGGGCCAACGTCCTGACTTTC. It encodes CASSWGYGQGLSGANVLTF.

The sample holds many counts of this clonotype. The chain links TRBV29-1 to TRBJ2-7, with a tentative D call TRBD1 (5 bases). V dropped 7 bases and J dropped 5 bases, with 15 bases sitting between them. The CDR3 is 12 residues long. Germline CDR1 reads SQVTM; CDR2 reads ANQGSEA. CDR3 DNA sequence: TGCAGCGCCAAGGACACCCCCAACGAGCAGTACTTC. Its translation: CSAKDTPNEQYF.

This clonotype was seen a few times. This sequence joins TRBV6-2 or TRBV6-3 and TRBJ2-7, with TRBD2 matching over 8 bases. V lost 6 bases to trimming and J lost 2 bases; unmatched junction nucleotides: 9. This CDR3 is 15 amino acids long. The germline gives CDR1 MNHEY, CDR2 SVGEGT. Here the CDR3 reads CASSPSGRIPYEQYF. Written as DNA, the CDR3 is TGTGCCAGCAGCCCGAGCGGGAGAATCCCCTACGAGCAGTACTTC.

This clonotype came up a few times. The V gene is TRBV27, the J gene TRBJ1-1; D possibly corresponds to TRBD1 (5 bases). Germline CDR1 MNHEY, CDR2 SMNVEV (reference sequence). V was cut by 5 bases and J by 1 base, with 14 bases left in between. The CDR3 contains 15 residues. CDR3 loop: CASSLTENQNTEAFF. The DNA for the CDR3 is TGTGCCAGCAGTCTGACAGAAAACCAGAACACTGAAGCTTTCTTT.

This clonotype was counted many times. The genes are TRBV5-1 and TRBJ1-1; D gene uncertain. Germline values: CDR1 SGHRS, CDR2 YFSETQ. The length of the CDR3 is 14 residues. The germline V and J ends were trimmed by 4 bases and 1 base, with 11 bases remaining between them. CDR3 in DNA: TGCGCCAGCAGCCCTGGACGGAGGAACACTGAAGCTTTCTTT. This translates into CASSPGRRNTEAFF. The variable domain in full, with the rest retrieved from reference TRBV5-1 and TRBJ1-1, is KAGVTQTPRYLIKTRGQQVTLSCSPISGHRSVSWYQQTPGQGLQFLFEYFSETQRNKGNFPGRFSGRQFSNSRSEMNVSTLELGDSALYLCASSPGRRNTEAFFGQGTRLTVV.

This clonotype was observed a single time. V usage is TRBV5-1 and J usage is TRBJ1-1, with TRBD1 as a possible D gene (5 bases). Trimming stripped 5 bases from V and 5 bases from J, with 16 bases between. Germline V gives CDR1 SGHRS, CDR2 YFSETQ. This CDR3 has 14 residues. CDR3 sequence: CASSYPVGGTEAFF. CDR3 nucleotides: TGCGCCAGCAGTTATCCGGTGGGGGGAACTGAAGCTTTCTTT.

Remarks on this clonotype: A much larger clone differs by one base, so this may be a read error. V is TRBV3-1 and J is TRBJ2-7; 7 bases align to TRBD2. This CDR3 has 16 amino acids. Germline assignment: CDR1 LGHDT and CDR2 YNNKEL (reference sequence). The CDR3 sequence is CASSQGRAGVSYEQHF. The DNA of the CDR3 is TGTGCCAGCAGCCAGGGGAGGGCGGGAGTCTCCTACGAGCAGCACTTC.

This clonotype was found many times. The chain joins TRBV6-1 to TRBJ2-3, with TRBD2 matching 10 bases. Germline CDR1 and CDR2: MNHNS and SASEGT. Trimming cost V 4 bases and J 5 bases; bases outside gene matches: 9. This CDR3 has 16 residues. The CDR3 DNA reads as TGTGCCAGCAGTGGACGTAGCGGGGGGCGGGGAGATACGCAGTATTTT. Translation: CASSGRSGGRGDTQYF.

The sample holds many counts of this clonotype. The J gene is TRBJ1-1, the V gene TRBV12-3 or TRBV12-4; D unclear. Deletions cut 2 bases from V and 4 bases from J, with 11 bases between. This CDR3 has 14 amino acids. CDR3 sequence reads: CASSLSHTGTEAFF. Here the CDR3 DNA reads TGTGCCAGCAGTTTAAGTCACACGGGCACTGAAGCTTTCTTT.